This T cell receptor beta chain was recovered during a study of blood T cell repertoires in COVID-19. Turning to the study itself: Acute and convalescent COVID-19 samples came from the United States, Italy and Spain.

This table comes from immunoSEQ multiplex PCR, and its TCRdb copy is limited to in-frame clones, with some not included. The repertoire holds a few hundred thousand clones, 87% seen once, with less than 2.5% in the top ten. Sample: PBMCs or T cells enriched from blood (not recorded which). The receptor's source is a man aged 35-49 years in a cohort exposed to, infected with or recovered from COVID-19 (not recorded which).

The chain's CDR3 is CASSLSTGFGQPQHF. CDR3 in DNA: TGCGCCAGCAGCTTAAGTACAGGGTTTGGGCAGCCCCAGCATTTT. The V call is TRBV5-1, the J call TRBJ1-5; possible D gene TRBD1, 6 bases. The V end was cut by 2 bases, the J end by 7 bases, with 16 bases between. This CDR3 has 15 residues. The germline CDR1 and CDR2 sequences are SGHRS and YFSETQ.